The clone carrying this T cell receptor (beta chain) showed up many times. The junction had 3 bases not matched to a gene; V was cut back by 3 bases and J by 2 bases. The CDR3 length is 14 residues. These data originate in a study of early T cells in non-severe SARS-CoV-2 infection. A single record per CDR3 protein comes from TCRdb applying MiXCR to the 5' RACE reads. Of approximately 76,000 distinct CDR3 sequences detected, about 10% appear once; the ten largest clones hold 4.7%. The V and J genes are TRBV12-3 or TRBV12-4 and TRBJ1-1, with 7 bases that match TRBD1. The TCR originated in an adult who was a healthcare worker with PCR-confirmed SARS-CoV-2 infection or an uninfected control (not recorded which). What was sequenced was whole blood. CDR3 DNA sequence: TGTGCCAGCAGTTTGAGGACAGGCAACACTGAAGCTTTCTTT. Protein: CASSLRTGNTEAFF.